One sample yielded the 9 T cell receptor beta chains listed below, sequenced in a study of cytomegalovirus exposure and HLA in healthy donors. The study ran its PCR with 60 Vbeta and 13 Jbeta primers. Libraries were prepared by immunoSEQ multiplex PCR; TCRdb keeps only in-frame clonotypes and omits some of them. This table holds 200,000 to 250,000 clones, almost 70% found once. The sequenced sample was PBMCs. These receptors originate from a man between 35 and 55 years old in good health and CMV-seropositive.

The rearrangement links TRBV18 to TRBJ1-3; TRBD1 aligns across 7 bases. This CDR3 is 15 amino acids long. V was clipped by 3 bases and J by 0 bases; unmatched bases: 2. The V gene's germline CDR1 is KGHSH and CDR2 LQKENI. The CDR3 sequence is CASSPGQYSGNTIYF. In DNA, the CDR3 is TGTGCCAGCTCACCGGGACAGTACTCTGGAAACACCATATATTTT. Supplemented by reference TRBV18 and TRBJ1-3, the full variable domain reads NAGVMQNPRHLVRRRGQEARLRCSPMKGHSHVYWYRQLPEEGLKFMVYLQKENIIDESGMPKERFSAEFPKEGPSILRIQQVVRGDSAAYFCASSPGQYSGNTIYFGEGSWLTVV.

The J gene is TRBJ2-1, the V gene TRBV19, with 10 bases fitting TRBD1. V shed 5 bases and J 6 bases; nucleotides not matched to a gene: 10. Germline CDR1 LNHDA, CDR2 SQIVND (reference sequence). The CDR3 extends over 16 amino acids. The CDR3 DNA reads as TGTGCCAGTAGTTCCCGGGGACAGGGGTTCCTCAATGAGCAGTTCTTC. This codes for CASSSRGQGFLNEQFF.

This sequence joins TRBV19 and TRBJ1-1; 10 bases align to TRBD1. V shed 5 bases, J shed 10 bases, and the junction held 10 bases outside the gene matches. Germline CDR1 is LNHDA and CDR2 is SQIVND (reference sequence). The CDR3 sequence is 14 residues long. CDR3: CASSPGQGRGGAFF. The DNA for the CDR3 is TGTGCCAGTAGTCCGGGACAGGGGAGAGGTGGAGCTTTCTTT.

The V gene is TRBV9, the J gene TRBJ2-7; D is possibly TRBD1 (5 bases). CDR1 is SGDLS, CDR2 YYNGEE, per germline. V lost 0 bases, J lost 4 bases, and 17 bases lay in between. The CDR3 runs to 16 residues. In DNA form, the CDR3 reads TGTGCCAGCAGCGTAGATACAGGAGACCCCTGGTACGAGCAGTACTTC. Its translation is CASSVDTGDPWYEQYF.

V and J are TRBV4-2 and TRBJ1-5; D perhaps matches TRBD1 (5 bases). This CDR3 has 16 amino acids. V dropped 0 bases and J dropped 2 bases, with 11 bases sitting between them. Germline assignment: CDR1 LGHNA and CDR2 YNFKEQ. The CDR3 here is CASSQDLEGGNQPQHF. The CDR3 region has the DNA TGTGCCAGCAGCCAAGATCTAGAAGGGGGCAATCAGCCCCAGCATTTT.

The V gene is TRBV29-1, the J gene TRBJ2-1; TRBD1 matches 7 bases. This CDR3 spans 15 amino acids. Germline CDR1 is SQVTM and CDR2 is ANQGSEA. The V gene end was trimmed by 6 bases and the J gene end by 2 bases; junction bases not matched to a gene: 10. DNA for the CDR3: TGCAGCGTAGAGACCACCGGGACAGCCTACAATGAGCAGTTCTTC. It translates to CSVETTGTAYNEQFF.

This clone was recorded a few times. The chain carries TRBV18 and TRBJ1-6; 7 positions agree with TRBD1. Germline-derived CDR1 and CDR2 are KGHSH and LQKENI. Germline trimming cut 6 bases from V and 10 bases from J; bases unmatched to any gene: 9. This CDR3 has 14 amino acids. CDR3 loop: CASSQGVGDSPLHF. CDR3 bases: TGTGCCAGCTCCCAGGGGGTTGGGGACTCACCCCTCCACTTT.

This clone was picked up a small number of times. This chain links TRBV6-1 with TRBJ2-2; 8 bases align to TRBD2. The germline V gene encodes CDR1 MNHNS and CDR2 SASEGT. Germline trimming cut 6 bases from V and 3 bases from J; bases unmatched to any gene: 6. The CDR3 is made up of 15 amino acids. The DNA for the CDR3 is TGTGCCAGCAGATCTACTAGCGGAGACACCGGGGAGCTGTTTTTT. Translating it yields CASRSTSGDTGELFF.

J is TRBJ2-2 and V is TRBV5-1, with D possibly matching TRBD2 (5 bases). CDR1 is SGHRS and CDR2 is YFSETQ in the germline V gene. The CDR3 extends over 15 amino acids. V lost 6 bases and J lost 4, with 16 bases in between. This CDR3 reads CASNMAGSATGELFF. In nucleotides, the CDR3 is TGCGCCAGCAACATGGCGGGTTCGGCCACCGGGGAGCTGTTTTTT.